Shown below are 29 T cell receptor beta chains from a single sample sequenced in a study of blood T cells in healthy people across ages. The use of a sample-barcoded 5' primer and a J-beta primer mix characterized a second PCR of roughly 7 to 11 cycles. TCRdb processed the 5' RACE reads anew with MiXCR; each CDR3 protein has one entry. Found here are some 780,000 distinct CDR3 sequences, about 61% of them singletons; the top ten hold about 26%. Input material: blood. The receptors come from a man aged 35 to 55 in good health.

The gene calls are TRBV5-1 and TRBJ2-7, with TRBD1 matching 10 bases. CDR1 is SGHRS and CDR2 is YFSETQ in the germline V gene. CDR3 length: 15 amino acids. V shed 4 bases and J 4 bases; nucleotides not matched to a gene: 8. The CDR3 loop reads CASSRDRGAGYEQYF. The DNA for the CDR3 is TGCGCCAGCAGCCGGGACAGGGGAGCTGGGTACGAGCAGTACTTC.

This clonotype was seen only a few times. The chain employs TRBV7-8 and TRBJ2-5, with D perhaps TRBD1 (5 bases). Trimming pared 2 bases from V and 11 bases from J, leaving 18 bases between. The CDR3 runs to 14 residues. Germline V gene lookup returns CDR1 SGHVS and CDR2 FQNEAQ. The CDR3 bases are TGTGCCAGCAGCTTATTAACGGAAATAGGGGCGCAGTACTTC. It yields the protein CASSLLTEIGAQYF.

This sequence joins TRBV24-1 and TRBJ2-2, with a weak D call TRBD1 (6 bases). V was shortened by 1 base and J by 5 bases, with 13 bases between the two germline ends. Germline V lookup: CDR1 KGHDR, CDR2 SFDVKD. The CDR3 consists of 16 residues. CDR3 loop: CATSDFAQGRTGELFF. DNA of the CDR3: TGTGCCACCAGTGATTTTGCACAGGGACGGACCGGGGAGCTGTTTTTT.

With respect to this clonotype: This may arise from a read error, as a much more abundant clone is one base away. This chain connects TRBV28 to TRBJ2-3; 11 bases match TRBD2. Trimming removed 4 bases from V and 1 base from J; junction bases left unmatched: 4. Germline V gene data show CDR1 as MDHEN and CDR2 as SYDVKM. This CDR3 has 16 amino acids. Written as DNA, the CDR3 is TGTGCCAGCAGTTCCGGGACTAGCGGTCGCACAGATACGCAGTATTTT. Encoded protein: CASSSGTSGRTDTQYF.

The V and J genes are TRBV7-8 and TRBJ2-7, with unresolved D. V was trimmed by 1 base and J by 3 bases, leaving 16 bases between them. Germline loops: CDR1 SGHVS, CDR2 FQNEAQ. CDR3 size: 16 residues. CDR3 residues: CASSLVRSATLYEQYF. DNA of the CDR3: TGTGCCAGCAGCTTAGTCCGGTCGGCGACCCTCTACGAGCAGTACTTC.

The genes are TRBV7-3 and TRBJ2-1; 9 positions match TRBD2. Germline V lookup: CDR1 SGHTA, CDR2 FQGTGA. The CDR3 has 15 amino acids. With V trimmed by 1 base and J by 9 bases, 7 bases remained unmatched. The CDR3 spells CASSLSSGRSSEQFF. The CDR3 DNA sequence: TGTGCCAGCAGCTTAAGTAGCGGGAGAAGTAGTGAGCAGTTCTTC.

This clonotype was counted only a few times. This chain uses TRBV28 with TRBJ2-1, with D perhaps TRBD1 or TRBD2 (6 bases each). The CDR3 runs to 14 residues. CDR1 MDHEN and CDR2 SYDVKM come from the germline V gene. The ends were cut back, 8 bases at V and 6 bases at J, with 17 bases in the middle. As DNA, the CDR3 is TGTGCCAGCGGGGGGCCGGCTGGGGGCAATGAGCAGTTCTTC. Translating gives CASGGPAGGNEQFF.

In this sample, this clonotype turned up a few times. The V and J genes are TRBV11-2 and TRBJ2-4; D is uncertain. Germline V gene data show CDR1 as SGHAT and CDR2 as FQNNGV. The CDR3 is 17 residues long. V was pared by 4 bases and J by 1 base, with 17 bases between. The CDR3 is CASSSLGRDRAKNIQYF. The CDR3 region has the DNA TGTGCCAGCAGCTCCCTCGGGCGAGATCGTGCCAAAAACATTCAGTACTTC. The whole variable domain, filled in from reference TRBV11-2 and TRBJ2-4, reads EAGVAQSPRYKIIEKRQSVAFWCNPISGHATLYWYQQILGQGPKLLIQFQNNGVVDDSQLPKDRFSAERLKGVDSTLKIQPAKLEDSAVYLCASSSLGRDRAKNIQYFGAGTRLSVL.

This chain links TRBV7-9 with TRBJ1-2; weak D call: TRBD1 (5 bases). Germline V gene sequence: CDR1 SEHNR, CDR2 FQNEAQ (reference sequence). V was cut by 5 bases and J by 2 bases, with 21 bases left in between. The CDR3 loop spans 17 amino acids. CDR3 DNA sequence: TGTGCCAGCAGCAGTCCCGGGACCGAAAGTATGAACTATGGCTACACCTTC. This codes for CASSSPGTESMNYGYTF. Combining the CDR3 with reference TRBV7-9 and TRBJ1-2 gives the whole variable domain DTGVSQNPRHKITKRGQNVTFRCDPISEHNRLYWYRQTLGQGPEFLTYFQNEAQLEKSRLLSDRFSAERPKGSFSTLEIQRTEQGDSAMYLCASSSPGTESMNYGYTFGSGTRLTVV.

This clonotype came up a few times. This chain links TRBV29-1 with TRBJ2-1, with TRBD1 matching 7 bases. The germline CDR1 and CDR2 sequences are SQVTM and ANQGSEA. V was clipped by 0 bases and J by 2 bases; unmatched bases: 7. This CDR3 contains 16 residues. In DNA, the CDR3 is TGCAGCGTTGAAGATCCTCGACAGGGAGCCTACAATGAGCAGTTCTTC. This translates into CSVEDPRQGAYNEQFF.

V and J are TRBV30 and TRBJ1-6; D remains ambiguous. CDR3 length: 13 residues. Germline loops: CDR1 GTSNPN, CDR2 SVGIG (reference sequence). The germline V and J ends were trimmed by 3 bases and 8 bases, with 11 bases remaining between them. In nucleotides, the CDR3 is TGTGCCTGGAGGCCCGAAGGTGATTCACCCCTCCACTTT. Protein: CAWRPEGDSPLHF.

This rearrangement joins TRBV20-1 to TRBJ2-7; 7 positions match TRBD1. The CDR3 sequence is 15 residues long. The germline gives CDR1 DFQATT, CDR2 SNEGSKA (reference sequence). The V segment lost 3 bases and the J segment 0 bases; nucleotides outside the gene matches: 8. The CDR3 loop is CSARGTGDPSYEQYF. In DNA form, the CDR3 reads TGCAGTGCTAGGGGCACAGGGGACCCCTCCTACGAGCAGTACTTC.

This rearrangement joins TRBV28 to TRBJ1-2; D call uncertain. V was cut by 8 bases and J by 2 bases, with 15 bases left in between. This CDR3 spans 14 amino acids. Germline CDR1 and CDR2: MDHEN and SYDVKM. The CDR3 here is CASRSAEKNYGYTF. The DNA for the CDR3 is TGTGCCAGCCGATCGGCCGAGAAGAACTATGGCTACACCTTC.

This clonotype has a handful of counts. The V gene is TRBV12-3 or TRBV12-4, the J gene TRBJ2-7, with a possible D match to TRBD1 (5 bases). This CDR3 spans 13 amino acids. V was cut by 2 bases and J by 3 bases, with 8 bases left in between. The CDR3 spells CASSLQGYYEQYF. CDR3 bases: TGTGCCAGCAGTTTACAGGGTTACTACGAGCAGTACTTC.

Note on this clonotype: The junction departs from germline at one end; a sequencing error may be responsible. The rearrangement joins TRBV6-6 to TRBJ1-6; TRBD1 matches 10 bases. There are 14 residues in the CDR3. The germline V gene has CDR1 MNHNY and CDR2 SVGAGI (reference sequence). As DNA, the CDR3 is TGTGCTAGCAGAGACAGGGGGCATAATTCACCCCTCCACTTT. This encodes CASRDRGHNSPLHF.

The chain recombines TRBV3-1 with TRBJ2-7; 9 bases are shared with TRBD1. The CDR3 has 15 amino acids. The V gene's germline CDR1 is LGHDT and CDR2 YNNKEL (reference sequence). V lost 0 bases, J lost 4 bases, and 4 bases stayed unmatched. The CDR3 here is CASSQDLTGGYEQYF. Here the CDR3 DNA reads TGTGCCAGCAGCCAAGATCTGACAGGGGGGTACGAGCAGTACTTC.

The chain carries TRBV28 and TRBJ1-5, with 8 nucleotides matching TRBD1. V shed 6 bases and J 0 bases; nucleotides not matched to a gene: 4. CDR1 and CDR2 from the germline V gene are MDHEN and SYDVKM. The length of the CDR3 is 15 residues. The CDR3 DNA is TGTGCCAGCAGGTCAGGGGGCCATAGCAATCAGCCCCAGCATTTT. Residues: CASRSGGHSNQPQHF.

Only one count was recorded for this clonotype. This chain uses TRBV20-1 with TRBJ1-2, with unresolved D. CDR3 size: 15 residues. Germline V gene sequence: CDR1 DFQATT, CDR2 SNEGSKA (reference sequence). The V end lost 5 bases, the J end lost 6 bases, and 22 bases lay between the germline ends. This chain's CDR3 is CSAGKPREVPNGYTF. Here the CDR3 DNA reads TGCAGTGCTGGAAAACCGCGAGAGGTCCCAAATGGCTACACCTTC.

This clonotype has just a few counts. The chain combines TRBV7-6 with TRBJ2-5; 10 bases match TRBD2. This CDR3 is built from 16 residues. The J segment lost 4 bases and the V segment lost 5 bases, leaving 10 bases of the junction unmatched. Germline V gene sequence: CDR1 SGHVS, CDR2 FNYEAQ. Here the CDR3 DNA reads TGTGCCAGCAGCCGTTACAGCGGGGGGGCCGGAGAGACCCAGTACTTC. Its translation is CASSRYSGGAGETQYF.

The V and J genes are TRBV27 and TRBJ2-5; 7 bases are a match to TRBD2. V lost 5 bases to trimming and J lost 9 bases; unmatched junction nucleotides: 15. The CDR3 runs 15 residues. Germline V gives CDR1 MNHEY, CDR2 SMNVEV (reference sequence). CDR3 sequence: CASSPSTEPGRAQYF. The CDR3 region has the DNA TGTGCCAGCAGTCCCTCGACGGAGCCGGGGAGGGCCCAGTACTTC.

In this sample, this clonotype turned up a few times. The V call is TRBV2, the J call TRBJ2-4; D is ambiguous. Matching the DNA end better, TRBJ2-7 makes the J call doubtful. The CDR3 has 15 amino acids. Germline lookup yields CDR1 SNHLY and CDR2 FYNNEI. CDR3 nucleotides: TGTGCCAACGCGAGATCCCCCCGGTCCTCCTACGAGCAGTACTTC. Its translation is CANARSPRSSYEQYF.

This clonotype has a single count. In DNA form, the CDR3 reads TGTGCCAGCAGTCCATACCGAAGCGGGGGGGCTAGCTCCTACAATGAGCAGTTCTTC. Protein product: CASSPYRSGGASSYNEQFF. V usage is TRBV28 and J usage is TRBJ2-1; TRBD2 matches 10 bases. The CDR3 sequence is 19 residues long. V dropped 5 bases and J dropped 0; count of bases not matched to a gene: 13. In germline, CDR1 is MDHEN, CDR2 SYDVKM. Combining the CDR3 with reference TRBV28 and TRBJ2-1 gives the whole variable domain DVKVTQSSRYLVKRTGEKVFLECVQDMDHENMFWYRQDPGLGLRLIYFSYDVKMKEKGDIPEGYSVSREKKERFSLILESASTNQTSMYLCASSPYRSGGASSYNEQFFGPGTRLTVL.

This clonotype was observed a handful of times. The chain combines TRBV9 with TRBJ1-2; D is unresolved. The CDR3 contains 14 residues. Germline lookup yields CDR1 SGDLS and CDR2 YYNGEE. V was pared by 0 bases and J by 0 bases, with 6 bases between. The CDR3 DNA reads TGTGCCAGCAGCGTAGGACTAGCTAACTATGGCTACACCTTC. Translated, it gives CASSVGLANYGYTF.

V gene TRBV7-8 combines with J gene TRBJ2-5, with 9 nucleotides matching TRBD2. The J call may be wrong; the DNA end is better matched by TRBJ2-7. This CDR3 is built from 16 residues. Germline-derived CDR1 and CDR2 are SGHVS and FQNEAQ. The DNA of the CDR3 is TGTGCCAGCAGCTTAAAGGCGGGGGGGCCTATTTACGAGCAGTACTTC. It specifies CASSLKAGGPIYEQYF.

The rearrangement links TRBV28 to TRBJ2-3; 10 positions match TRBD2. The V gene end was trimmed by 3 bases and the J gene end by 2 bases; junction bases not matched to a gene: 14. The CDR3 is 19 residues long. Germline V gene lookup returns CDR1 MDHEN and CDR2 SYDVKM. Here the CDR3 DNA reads TGTGCCAGCAGTTTTGTAACTAGCGGGATCGGGAGTATCACAGATACGCAGTATTTT. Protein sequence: CASSFVTSGIGSITDTQYF.

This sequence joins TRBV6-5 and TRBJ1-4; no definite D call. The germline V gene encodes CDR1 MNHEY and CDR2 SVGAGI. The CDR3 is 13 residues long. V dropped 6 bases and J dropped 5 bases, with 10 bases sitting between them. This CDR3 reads CASSRRFNEKLFF. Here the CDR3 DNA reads TGTGCCAGCAGCCGCAGGTTCAATGAAAAACTGTTTTTT.

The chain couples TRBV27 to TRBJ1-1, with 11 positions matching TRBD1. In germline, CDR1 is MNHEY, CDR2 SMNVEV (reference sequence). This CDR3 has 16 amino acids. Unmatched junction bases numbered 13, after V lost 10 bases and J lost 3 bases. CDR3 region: CATAMDRGRRDTEAFF. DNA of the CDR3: TGTGCCACCGCGATGGACAGGGGGCGTCGGGACACTGAAGCTTTCTTT.

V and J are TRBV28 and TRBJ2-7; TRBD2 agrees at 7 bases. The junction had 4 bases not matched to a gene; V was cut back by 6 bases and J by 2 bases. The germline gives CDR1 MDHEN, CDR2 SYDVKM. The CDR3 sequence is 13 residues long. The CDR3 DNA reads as TGTGCCAGCAGCTCACTAGCGACCTACGAGCAGTACTTC. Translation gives CASSSLATYEQYF.

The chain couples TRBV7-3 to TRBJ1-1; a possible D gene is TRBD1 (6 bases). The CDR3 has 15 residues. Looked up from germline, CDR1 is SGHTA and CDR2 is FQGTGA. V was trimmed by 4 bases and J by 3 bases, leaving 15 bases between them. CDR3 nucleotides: TGTGCCAGCAGCTCCCGGGTAGGGGGGTACACTGAAGCTTTCTTT. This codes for CASSSRVGGYTEAFF. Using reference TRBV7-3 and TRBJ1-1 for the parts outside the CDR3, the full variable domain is GAGVSQTPSNKVTEKGKYVELRCDPISGHTALYWYRQSLGQGPEFLIYFQGTGAADDSGLPNDRFFAVRPEGSVSTLKIQRTERGDSAVYLCASSSRVGGYTEAFFGQGTRLTVV.